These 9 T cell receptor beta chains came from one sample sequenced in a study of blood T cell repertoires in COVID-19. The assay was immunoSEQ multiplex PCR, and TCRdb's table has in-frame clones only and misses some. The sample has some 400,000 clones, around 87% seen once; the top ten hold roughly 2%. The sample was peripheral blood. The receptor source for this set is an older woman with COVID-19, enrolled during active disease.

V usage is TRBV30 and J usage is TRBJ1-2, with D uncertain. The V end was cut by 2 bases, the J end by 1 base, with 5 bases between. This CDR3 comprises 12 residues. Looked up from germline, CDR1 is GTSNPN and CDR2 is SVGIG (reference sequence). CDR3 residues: CAWSSVNYGYTF. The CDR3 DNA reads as TGTGCCTGGAGTTCGGTTAACTATGGCTACACCTTC.

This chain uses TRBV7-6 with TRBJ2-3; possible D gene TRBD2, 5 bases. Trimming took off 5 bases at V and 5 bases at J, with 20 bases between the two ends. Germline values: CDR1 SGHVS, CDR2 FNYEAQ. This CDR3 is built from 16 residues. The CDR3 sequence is CASSQPRTGLKDTQYF. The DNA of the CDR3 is TGTGCCAGCAGCCAACCGCGTACGGGGTTGAAAGATACGCAGTATTTT.

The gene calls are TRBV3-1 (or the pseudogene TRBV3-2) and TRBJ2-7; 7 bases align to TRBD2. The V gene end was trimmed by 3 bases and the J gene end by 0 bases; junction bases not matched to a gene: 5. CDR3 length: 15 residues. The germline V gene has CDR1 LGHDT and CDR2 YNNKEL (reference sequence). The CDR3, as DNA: TGTGCCAGCAGCCATAGTTGGGACTACTCCTACGAGCAGTACTTC. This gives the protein CASSHSWDYSYEQYF.

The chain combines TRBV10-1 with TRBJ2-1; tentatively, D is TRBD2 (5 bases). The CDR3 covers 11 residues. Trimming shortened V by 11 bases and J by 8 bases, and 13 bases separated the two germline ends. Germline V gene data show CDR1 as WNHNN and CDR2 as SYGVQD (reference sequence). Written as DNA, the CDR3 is TGCGCCTGCTGGGAGCGATATGAGCAGTTCTTC. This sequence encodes CACWERYEQFF.

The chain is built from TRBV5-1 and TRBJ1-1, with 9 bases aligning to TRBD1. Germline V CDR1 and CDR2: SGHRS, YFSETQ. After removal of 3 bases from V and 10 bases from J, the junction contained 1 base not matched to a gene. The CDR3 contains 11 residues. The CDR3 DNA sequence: TGCGCCAGCAGCTCGGGACAGGGAGCTTTCTTT. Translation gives CASSSGQGAFF.

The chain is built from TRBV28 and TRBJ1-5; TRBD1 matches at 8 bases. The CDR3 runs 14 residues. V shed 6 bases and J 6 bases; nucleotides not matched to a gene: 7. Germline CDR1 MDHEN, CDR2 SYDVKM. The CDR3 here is CASSIQGGSQPQHF. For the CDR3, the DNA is TGTGCCAGCAGCATACAGGGGGGAAGTCAGCCCCAGCATTTT.

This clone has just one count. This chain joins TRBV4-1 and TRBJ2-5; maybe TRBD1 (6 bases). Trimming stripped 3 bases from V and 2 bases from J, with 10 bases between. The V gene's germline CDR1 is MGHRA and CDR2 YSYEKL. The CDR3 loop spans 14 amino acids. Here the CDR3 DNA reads TGCGCCAGCAGCCACCTGGGGACACAAGAGACCCAGTACTTC. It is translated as CASSHLGTQETQYF.

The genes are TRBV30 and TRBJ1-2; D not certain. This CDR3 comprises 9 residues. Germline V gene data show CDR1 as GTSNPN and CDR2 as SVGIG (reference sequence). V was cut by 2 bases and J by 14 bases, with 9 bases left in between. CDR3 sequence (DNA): TGTGCCTGGAGTTGGCCCCCAACCTTC. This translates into CAWSWPPTF. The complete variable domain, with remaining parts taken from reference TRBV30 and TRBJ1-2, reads SQTIHQWPATLVQPVGSPLSLECTVEGTSNPNLYWYRQAAGRGLQLLFYSVGIGQISSEVPQNLSASRPQDRQFILSSKKLLLSDSGFYLCAWSWPPTFGSGTRLTVV.

The CDR3 DNA follows: TGTGCCAGCAGCTTGGGAGCGGCATACAATGAGCAGTTCTTC. Protein sequence: CASSLGAAYNEQFF. This rearrangement joins TRBV5-5 to TRBJ2-1; D is perhaps TRBD2 (5 bases). The germline V and J ends were trimmed by 0 bases and 4 bases, with 8 bases remaining between them. The CDR3 runs to 14 residues. CDR1 and CDR2 from the germline V gene are SGHKS and YYEKEE (reference sequence).